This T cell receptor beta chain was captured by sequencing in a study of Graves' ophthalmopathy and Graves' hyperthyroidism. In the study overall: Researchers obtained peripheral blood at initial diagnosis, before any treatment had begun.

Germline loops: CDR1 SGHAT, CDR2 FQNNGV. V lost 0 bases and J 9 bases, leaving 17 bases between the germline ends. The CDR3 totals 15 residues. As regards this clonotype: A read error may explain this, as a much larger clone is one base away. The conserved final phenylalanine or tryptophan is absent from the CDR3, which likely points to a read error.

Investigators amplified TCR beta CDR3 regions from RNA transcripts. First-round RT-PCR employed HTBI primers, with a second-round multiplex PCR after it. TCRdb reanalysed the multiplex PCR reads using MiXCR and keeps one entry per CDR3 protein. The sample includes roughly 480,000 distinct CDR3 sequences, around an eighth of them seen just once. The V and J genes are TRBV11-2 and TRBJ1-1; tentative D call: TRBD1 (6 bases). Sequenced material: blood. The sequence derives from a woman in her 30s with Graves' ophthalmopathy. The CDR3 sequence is CASSLESGHLTKAFL. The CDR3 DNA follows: TGTGCCAGCAGCTTAGAATCGGGACACCTAACAAAAGCTTTCTTG.